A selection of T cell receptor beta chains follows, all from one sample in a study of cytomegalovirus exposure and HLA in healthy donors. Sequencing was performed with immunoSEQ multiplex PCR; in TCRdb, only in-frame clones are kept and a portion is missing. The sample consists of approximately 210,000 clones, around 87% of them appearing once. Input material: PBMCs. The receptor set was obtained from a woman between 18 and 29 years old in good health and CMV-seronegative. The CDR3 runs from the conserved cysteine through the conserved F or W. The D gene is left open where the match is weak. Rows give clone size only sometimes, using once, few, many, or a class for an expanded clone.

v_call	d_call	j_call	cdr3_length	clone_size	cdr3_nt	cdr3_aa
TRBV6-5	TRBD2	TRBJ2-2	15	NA	TGTGCCAGCAGCCTGGGACTAGCGAACACCGGGGAGCTGTTTTTT	CASSLGLANTGELFF
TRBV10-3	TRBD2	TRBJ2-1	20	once	TGTGCCATCAGTGACCATAAGGGACTAGCGGAGCAGAGCTCCTACAATGAGCAGTTCTTC	CAISDHKGLAEQSSYNEQFF
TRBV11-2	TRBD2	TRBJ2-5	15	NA	TGTGCCAGCAGCTTATACACACGGGGGGGAGAGACCCAGTACTTC	CASSLYTRGGETQYF
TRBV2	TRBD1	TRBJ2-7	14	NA	TGTGCCAGCAGGGGGACAGGGGGGGCCTACGAGCAGTACTTC	CASRGTGGAYEQYF
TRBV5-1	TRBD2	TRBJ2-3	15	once	TGCGCCAGCAGCTTGACACTAGCGGCCACAGATACGCAGTATTTT	CASSLTLAATDTQYF
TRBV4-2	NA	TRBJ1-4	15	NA	TGTGCCAGCAGCCAAGCACAAAGGCCCGGGGAAAAACTGTTTTTT	CASSQAQRPGEKLFF
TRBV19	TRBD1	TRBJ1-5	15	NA	TGTGCCAGTAGCCGGGACAGGGGATTCAATCAGCCCCAGCATTTT	CASSRDRGFNQPQHF
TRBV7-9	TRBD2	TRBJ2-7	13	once	TGTGCCAGCAGCTCAGCGGGAGCCTACGAGCAGTACTTC	CASSSAGAYEQYF
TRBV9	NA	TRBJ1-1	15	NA	TGTGCCAGCAGCGTAGGACGGTCCACGGGCACTGAAGCTTTCTTT	CASSVGRSTGTEAFF
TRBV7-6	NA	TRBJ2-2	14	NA	TGTGCCAGCAGCTGGGGGGAAGTGGCCGGGGAGCTGTTTTTT	CASSWGEVAGELFF
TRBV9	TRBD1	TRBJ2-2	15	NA	TGTGCCAGCAGCGCGACAGGGGGGGACACCGGGGAGCTGTTTTTT	CASSATGGDTGELFF